This T cell receptor (beta chain) was documented in a study of CD8 T cells in ankylosing spondylitis. Findings of the study overall: A TCR beta motif of about 8 highly homologous variants seemed to mark ankylosing spondylitis blood. Some motif variants were previously reported in reactive arthritis synovial fluid and blood.

CDR3 size: 14 residues. CDR1 is DFQATT, CDR2 SNEGSKA, per germline (reference sequence). Trimming took 0 bases from V and 5 from J, leaving 14 bases between them. This clonotype has only a few counts. Its target is not known. With molecular barcodes, quantitative 5'-RACE was used to make the TCR beta libraries. TCRdb called the 5' RACE reads again in MiXCR, with one record for every CDR3 protein. The data show fewer than 250,000 distinct CDR3 sequences, around 24% seen once. The receptor's source is a male donor with ankylosing spondylitis or in good health (not recorded which). The chain couples TRBV20-1 to TRBJ2-7; D perhaps matches TRBD1 (5 bases). Sequencing was done on a sample of blood, either unsorted or a sorted T cell fraction (not recorded which). The CDR3 DNA sequence: TGCAGTGCTAGAGATCGCAGACAGACGAACGAGCAGTACTTC. It yields the protein CSARDRRQTNEQYF.